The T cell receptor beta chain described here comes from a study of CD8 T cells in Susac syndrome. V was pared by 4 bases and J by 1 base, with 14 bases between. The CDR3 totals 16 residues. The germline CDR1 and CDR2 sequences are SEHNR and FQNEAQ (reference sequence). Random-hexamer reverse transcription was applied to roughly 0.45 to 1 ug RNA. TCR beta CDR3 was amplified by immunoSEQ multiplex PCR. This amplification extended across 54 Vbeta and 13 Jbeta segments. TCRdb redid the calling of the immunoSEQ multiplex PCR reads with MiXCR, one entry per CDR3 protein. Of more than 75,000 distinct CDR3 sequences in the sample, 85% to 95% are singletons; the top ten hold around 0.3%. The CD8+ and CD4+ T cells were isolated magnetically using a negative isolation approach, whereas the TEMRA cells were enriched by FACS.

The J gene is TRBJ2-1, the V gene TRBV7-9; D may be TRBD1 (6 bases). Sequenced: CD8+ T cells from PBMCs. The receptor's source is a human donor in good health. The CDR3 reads CASSYLVGASYNEQFF. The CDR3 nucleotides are TGTGCCAGCAGCTACTTGGTGGGGGCTTCCTACAATGAGCAGTTCTTC. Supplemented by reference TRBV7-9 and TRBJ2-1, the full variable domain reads DTGVSQNPRHKITKRGQNVTFRCDPISEHNRLYWYRQTLGQGPEFLTYFQNEAQLEKSRLLSDRFSAERPKGSFSTLEIQRTEQGDSAMYLCASSYLVGASYNEQFFGPGTRLTVL.